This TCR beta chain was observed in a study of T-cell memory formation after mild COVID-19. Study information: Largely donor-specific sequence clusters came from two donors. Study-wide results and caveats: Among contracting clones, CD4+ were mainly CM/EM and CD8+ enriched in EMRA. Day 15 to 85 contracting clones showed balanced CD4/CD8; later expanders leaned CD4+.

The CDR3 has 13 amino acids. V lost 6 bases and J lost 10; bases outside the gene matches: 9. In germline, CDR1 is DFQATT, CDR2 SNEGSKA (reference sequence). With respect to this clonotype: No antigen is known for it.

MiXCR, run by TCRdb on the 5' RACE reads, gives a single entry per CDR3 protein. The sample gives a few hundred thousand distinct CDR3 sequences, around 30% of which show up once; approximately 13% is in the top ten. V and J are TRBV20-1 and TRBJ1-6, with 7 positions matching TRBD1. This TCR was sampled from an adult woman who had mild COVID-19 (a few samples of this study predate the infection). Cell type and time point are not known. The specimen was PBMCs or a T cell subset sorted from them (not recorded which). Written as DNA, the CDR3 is TGCAGTGCCATCGGGACAGTAGAATCACCCCTCCACTTT. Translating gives CSAIGTVESPLHF.